The 14 T cell receptor beta chains below come from one sample, sequenced in a study of blood T cells in healthy people across ages. The use of a sample-barcoded 5' primer and a J-beta primer mix characterized a second PCR of roughly 7 to 11 cycles. TCRdb recomputed calls from the 5' RACE reads with MiXCR, one row per CDR3 protein. The sample carries 1.5 million to 2 million distinct CDR3 sequences, around 35% recorded once. The sequenced sample consisted of blood. Receptors originate from a woman between 25 and 40 years old in good health.

The J gene is TRBJ1-5, the V gene TRBV28, with no clear D. The length of the CDR3 is 13 residues. Germline CDR1 MDHEN, CDR2 SYDVKM. V was shortened by 8 bases and J by 2 bases, with 10 bases between the two germline ends. CDR3 DNA sequence: TGTGCCAGCCTTCAGTCCGGCAATCAGCCCCAGCATTTT. It specifies CASLQSGNQPQHF.

In this sample, this clonotype turned up many times. The chain links TRBV12-3 or TRBV12-4 to TRBJ2-3; 12 bases align to TRBD2. Trimming at V came to 6 bases and at J to 0 bases, leaving 4 bases not matched to a gene. The CDR3 has 16 amino acids. In nucleotides, the CDR3 is TGTGCCAGCAGCTTACTAGCGGGGGGAAGCACAGATACGCAGTATTTT. Encoded protein: CASSLLAGGSTDTQYF.

This clonotype was counted many times. The chain has TRBV11-2 and TRBJ2-5; D perhaps matches TRBD1 (6 bases). Germline V lookup: CDR1 SGHAT, CDR2 FQNNGV. This CDR3 has 16 residues. Trimming pared 5 bases from V and 5 bases from J, leaving 21 bases between. The CDR3 region is CASSPLTSSRGETQYF. The CDR3 DNA reads as TGTGCCAGCAGCCCCCTGACATCATCGAGGGGGGAGACCCAGTACTTC. The full variable domain, completed using reference TRBV11-2 and TRBJ2-5, is EAGVAQSPRYKIIEKRQSVAFWCNPISGHATLYWYQQILGQGPKLLIQFQNNGVVDDSQLPKDRFSAERLKGVDSTLKIQPAKLEDSAVYLCASSPLTSSRGETQYFGPGTRLLVL.

This clonotype was seen only a few times. The V gene is TRBV10-3, the J gene TRBJ2-5; the D is unclear. Trimming left V 5 bases short and J 5 bases short, with 12 bases between. Germline-derived CDR1 and CDR2 are ENHRY and SYGVKD. This CDR3 has 13 amino acids. CDR3 loop: CAISLDPQETQYF. In nucleotides, the CDR3 is TGTGCCATCAGTTTGGATCCGCAGGAGACCCAGTACTTC.

Only a few counts were recorded for this clonotype. The chain uses TRBV4-1 and TRBJ2-3; maybe TRBD1 (6 bases). Trimming shortened V by 2 bases and J by 0 bases, and 12 bases separated the two germline ends. CDR3 length equals 16 residues. Germline V gene data show CDR1 as MGHRA and CDR2 as YSYEKL. CDR3 sequence (DNA): TGCGCCAGCAGCCAACTAGGGACACTCAGCACAGATACGCAGTATTTT. This encodes CASSQLGTLSTDTQYF.

V is TRBV10-2 and J is TRBJ2-3; D tentatively fits TRBD1 or TRBD2 (7 bases each). Trimming cost V 8 bases and J 2 bases, with 29 bases left between them. Germline-derived CDR1 and CDR2 are WSHSY and SAAADI. The CDR3 totals 19 residues. The CDR3 region has the DNA TGCGCCAGCCGCACGGGGGGACAGCTTACTAAGGGAACCACAGATACGCAGTATTTT. Residues: CASRTGGQLTKGTTDTQYF.

The chain combines TRBV12-3 or TRBV12-4 with TRBJ2-2, with TRBD2 matching 11 bases. There are 21 residues in the CDR3. The ends lost 5 bases at V and 3 bases at J; junction bases unmatched: 20. The CDR3 protein is CASSTPGTGILAGGYTGELFF. The CDR3 region has the DNA TGTGCCAGCAGTACTCCGGGGACAGGGATATTAGCGGGAGGGTACACCGGGGAGCTGTTTTTT.

This clonotype was detected ten times or more. The chain employs TRBV7-2 and TRBJ2-3, with D possibly matching TRBD1 (5 bases). There are 13 residues in the CDR3. Per germline, CDR1 SGHTA and CDR2 FQGNSA. V was clipped by 2 bases and J by 5 bases, with 8 bases between them. The CDR3 DNA reads TGTGCCAGCAGCTTAAGGACAAGAGATACGCAGTATTTT. Protein sequence: CASSLRTRDTQYF. Variable domain in full (rest from reference TRBV7-2 and TRBJ2-3): GAGVSQSPSNKVTEKGKDVELRCDPISGHTALYWYRQSLGQGLEFLIYFQGNSAPDKSGLPSDRFSAERTGGSVSTLTIQRTQQEDSAVYLCASSLRTRDTQYFGPGTRLTVL.

The chain is built from TRBV7-9 and TRBJ1-1; D possibly corresponds to TRBD1 (5 bases). The CDR3 runs 13 residues. CDR1 SEHNR and CDR2 FQNEAQ come from the germline V gene (reference sequence). Trimming removed 5 bases from V and 8 bases from J, with 15 bases in between. The CDR3 DNA sequence: TGTGCCAGCAGCCCCCGGATAGACAGCGAAGCTTTCTTT. It is translated as CASSPRIDSEAFF.

This chain joins TRBV30 and TRBJ2-3; perhaps D is TRBD1 or TRBD2 (6 bases each). Trimming shortened V by 6 bases and J by 8 bases, and 15 bases separated the two germline ends. The CDR3 length is 12 residues. CDR1 GTSNPN and CDR2 SVGIG come from the germline V gene (reference sequence). The CDR3 DNA is TGTGCCTGTACACCGGGGGCTGGTACGCAGTATTTT. Its protein is CACTPGAGTQYF.

The V gene is TRBV5-1, the J gene TRBJ2-5; unclear D gene. The CDR3 totals 14 residues. CDR1 and CDR2 (germline): SGHRS, YFSETQ. Trimming removed 1 base from V and 0 bases from J, with 7 bases in between. The CDR3 DNA follows: TGCGCCAGCAGCTTGAGTCAGAACCAAGAGACCCAGTACTTC. Protein: CASSLSQNQETQYF.

The chain recombines TRBV15 with TRBJ2-1; TRBD2 matches at 14 bases. Germline V gene sequence: CDR1 LNHNV, CDR2 YYDKDF (reference sequence). J lost 10 bases, V lost 4 bases, and 9 bases had no gene match. This CDR3 spans 16 amino acids. In DNA form, the CDR3 reads TGTGCCACCAGCATCCCAGGGGGACTAGCGGGAGAGGAGCAGTTCTTC. Protein product: CATSIPGGLAGEEQFF.

This clonotype turned up a few times. The J gene is TRBJ2-5, the V gene TRBV12-3 or TRBV12-4; D is perhaps TRBD1 or TRBD2 (5 bases each). Trimming cost V 6 bases and J 2 bases, with 16 bases left between them. The CDR3 contains 15 residues. As DNA, the CDR3 is TGTGCCAGCAGCCCACCTCCGGGACCTCAAGAGACCCAGTACTTC. Protein: CASSPPPGPQETQYF.

The chain couples TRBV12-3 or TRBV12-4 to TRBJ2-5; 12 positions match TRBD2. Germline trimming cut 5 bases from V and 11 bases from J; bases unmatched to any gene: 18. This CDR3 has 17 amino acids. The CDR3 here is CASSTRTSGVRGGEQYF. The CDR3 nucleotides read TGTGCCAGCAGTACCCGGACTAGCGGGGTACGAGGGGGTGAGCAGTACTTC.